This is a list of T cell receptor beta chains from one sample in a study of blood T cell repertoires in COVID-19. Clones were read by immunoSEQ multiplex PCR, and TCRdb kept only the in-frame ones, dropping some. The table shows 220,000 or so clones, with 86% occurring only once. Sequenced sample: PBMCs or T cells enriched from blood (not recorded which). These receptors all stem from a woman in her forties or fifties who had recovered from COVID-19. The CDR3 runs from the conserved cysteine through the conserved F or W.

cdr3_aa: CASSPGQGRGYTF
j_call: TRBJ1-2
v_call: TRBV12-3/TRBV12-4
cdr3_length: 13

cdr3_aa: CASSLGAGGEKLFF
j_call: TRBJ1-4
v_call: TRBV7-9
cdr3_length: 14

cdr3_aa: CASSELGSGGAGPKYF
j_call: TRBJ2-5
v_call: TRBV25-1
cdr3_length: 16

cdr3_aa: CATSDYRAAYNEQFF
j_call: TRBJ2-1
v_call: TRBV24-1
cdr3_length: 15

cdr3_aa: CASSQGSASTDTQYF
j_call: TRBJ2-3
v_call: TRBV4-1
cdr3_length: 15

cdr3_aa: CASSLMTGNSPLHF
j_call: TRBJ1-6
v_call: TRBV28
cdr3_length: 14

cdr3_aa: CASSPGQGDEQYF
j_call: TRBJ2-7
v_call: TRBV18
cdr3_length: 13

cdr3_aa: CASSDSGGNYGYTF
j_call: TRBJ1-2
v_call: TRBV6-4
cdr3_length: 14

cdr3_aa: CASSGLAAKETQYF
j_call: TRBJ2-5
v_call: TRBV4-1
cdr3_length: 14

cdr3_aa: CASSQDPLLAGPAETQYF
j_call: TRBJ2-5
v_call: TRBV3-1/TRBV3-2
cdr3_length: 18